The TCR beta chain described here comes from a study of long-term antiretroviral therapy in people with HIV. The germline V gene encodes CDR1 MGHRA and CDR2 YSYEKL. V gave up 0 bases and J gave up 1 base, with 9 bases separating them. The CDR3 consists of 16 residues. Samples were assayed with immunoSEQ v3.0 at survey level. The repertoire was sequenced with immunoSEQ multiplex PCR; TCRdb's copy has only in-frame clones and lacks some. This sample has 26,000 or so clones, with approximately 82% found just once. Cryopreserved PBMC, at roughly 0.9-11 million per sample, were present before DNA extraction. Findings of the study overall: In samples taken after ART, diversity increased but remained below transplant donor control levels. Blood draws took place between about 2003 and 2017 and possibly involved older ART regimens.

This clone appeared once. Its cognate antigen is unknown. The clonotype comes from a man aged 18 to 30 with HIV. The V call is TRBV4-1, the J call TRBJ1-4, with a possible D match to TRBD1 (6 bases). The specimen was unsorted PBMCs, collected 3 years after starting antiretroviral therapy. CDR3 amino acids: CASSQDRGGTNEKLFF. CDR3 bases: TGCGCCAGCAGCCAAGATAGAGGGGGAACTAATGAAAAACTGTTTTTT.